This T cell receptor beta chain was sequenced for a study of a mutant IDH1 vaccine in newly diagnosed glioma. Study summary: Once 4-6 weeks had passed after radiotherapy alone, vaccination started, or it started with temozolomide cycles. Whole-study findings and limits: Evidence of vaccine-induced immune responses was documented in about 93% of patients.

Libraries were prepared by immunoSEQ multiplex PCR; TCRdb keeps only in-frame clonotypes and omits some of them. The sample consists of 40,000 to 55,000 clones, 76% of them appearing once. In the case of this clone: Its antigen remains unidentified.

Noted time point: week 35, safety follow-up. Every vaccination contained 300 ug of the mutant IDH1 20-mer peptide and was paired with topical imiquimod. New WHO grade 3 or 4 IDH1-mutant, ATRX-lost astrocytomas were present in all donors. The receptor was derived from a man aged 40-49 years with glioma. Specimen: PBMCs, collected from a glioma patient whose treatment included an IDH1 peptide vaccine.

The CDR3 loop is CASSLGRATCQQYF. The CDR3 DNA follows: TGTGCCAGCAGCTTAGGTAGGGCCACCTGCCAGCAGTACTTC. The chain joins TRBV11-3 to TRBJ2-7; the D is unclear. Germline-derived CDR1 and CDR2 are SGHNT and YENEEA. The CDR3 contains 14 residues. V was pared by 1 base and J by 8 bases, with 15 bases between. The full variable domain, in which reference TRBV11-3 and TRBJ2-7 provide the parts outside the CDR3, is EAGVVQSPRYKIIEKKQPVAFWCNPISGHNTLYWYLQNLGQGPELLIRYENEEAVDDSQLPKDRFSAERLKGVDSTLKIQPAELGDSAVYLCASSLGRATCQQYFGPGTRLTVT.